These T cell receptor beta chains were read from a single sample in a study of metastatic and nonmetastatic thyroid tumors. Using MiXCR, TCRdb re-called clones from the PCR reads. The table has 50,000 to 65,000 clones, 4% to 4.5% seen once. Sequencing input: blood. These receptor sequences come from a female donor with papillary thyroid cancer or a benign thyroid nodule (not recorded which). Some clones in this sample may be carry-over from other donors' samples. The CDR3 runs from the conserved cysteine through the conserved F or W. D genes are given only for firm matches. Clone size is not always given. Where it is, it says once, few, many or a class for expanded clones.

CDR3nt: TGTGCCAGCATTTCGTCCGCTAGCTCCTACGAGCAGTACTTC
CDR3aa: CASISSASSYEQYF
abundance: -
j_gene: TRBJ2-7
d_gene: -
v_gene: TRBV6-2/TRBV6-3

CDR3nt: TGTGCCAGCAGATACACGGACCTGCTGGGGAACACCATATATTTT
CDR3aa: CASRYTDLLGNTIYF
abundance: few
j_gene: TRBJ1-3
d_gene: -
v_gene: TRBV5-8

CDR3nt: TGCGCCAGCAGCCAAGTATGGGGAGATGGCACCGGGGAGCTGTTTTTT
CDR3aa: CASSQVWGDGTGELFF
abundance: many
j_gene: TRBJ2-2
d_gene: -
v_gene: TRBV4-1

CDR3nt: TGCGCCAGCAGCGACGGGGACGGCTACAATGAGCAGTTCTTC
CDR3aa: CASSDGDGYNEQFF
abundance: many
j_gene: TRBJ2-1
d_gene: -
v_gene: TRBV5-1

CDR3nt: TGTGCCATCAGCGAGGAGCGGGAGACCCAGTTCTTC
CDR3aa: CAISEERETQFF
abundance: -
j_gene: TRBJ2-1
d_gene: TRBD2
v_gene: TRBV13

CDR3nt: TGTGCCAGCAATCTCAATCCCGGGACAGGGAGCTACGAGCAGTACTTC
CDR3aa: CASNLNPGTGSYEQYF
abundance: medium-sized
j_gene: TRBJ2-7
d_gene: TRBD1
v_gene: TRBV6-1

CDR3nt: TGTGCCAGCACCCTACGGGGAGACAGGGGCTTTTATGGCTACACCTTC
CDR3aa: CASTLRGDRGFYGYTF
abundance: medium-sized
j_gene: TRBJ1-2
d_gene: TRBD1
v_gene: TRBV6-1

CDR3nt: TGTGCCAGCAGTGTCTCACAGGGGGCCAAAGAAGCTTTCTTT
CDR3aa: CASSVSQGAKEAFF
abundance: few
j_gene: TRBJ1-1
d_gene: TRBD1
v_gene: TRBV25-1

CDR3nt: TGTGCCAGCAGCCCGGTCCAAAAGGATGGCTACACCTTC
CDR3aa: CASSPVQKDGYTF
abundance: many
j_gene: TRBJ1-2
d_gene: -
v_gene: TRBV6-2/TRBV6-3

CDR3nt: TGTGCCATCAGTGTTGGCGGCCCCCAAGAGACCCAGTACTTC
CDR3aa: CAISVGGPQETQYF
abundance: few
j_gene: TRBJ2-5
d_gene: -
v_gene: TRBV10-3

CDR3nt: TGTGCCAGCAGCCTGACCCGATACGAGCAGTACTTC
CDR3aa: CASSLTRYEQYF
abundance: many
j_gene: TRBJ2-7
d_gene: -
v_gene: TRBV7-2

CDR3nt: TGCGCCAGCAGGCTAGGGACAGCTACAACTAATGAAAAACTGTTTTTT
CDR3aa: CASRLGTATTNEKLFF
abundance: many
j_gene: TRBJ1-4
d_gene: TRBD1
v_gene: TRBV5-1

CDR3nt: TGTGCCAGCAGTTCAACCGGGTCACACCAGAGCACCATATATTTT
CDR3aa: CASSSTGSHQSTIYF
abundance: few
j_gene: TRBJ1-3
d_gene: -
v_gene: TRBV6-1

CDR3nt: TGTGCCAGCAGTGACACTGGGTCTTATCACACCGGGGAGCTGTTTTTT
CDR3aa: CASSDTGSYHTGELFF
abundance: -
j_gene: TRBJ2-2
d_gene: -
v_gene: TRBV6-4

CDR3nt: TGTGCCAGTGCACCCGCAACTGGAAACACCATATATTTT
CDR3aa: CASAPATGNTIYF
abundance: many
j_gene: TRBJ1-3
d_gene: -
v_gene: TRBV19